This paragraph covers one T cell receptor beta chain sequence. Its antigen remains unidentified. Individuals with alopecia areata gave both lesional scalp punch biopsies and peripheral blood for collection. The length of the CDR3 is 15 residues. Germline V lookup: CDR1 SEHNR, CDR2 FQNEAQ (reference sequence). Trimming left V 5 bases short and J 2 bases short, with 10 bases between. The data stem from a study of CD8+ T cells in alopecia areata. For the study at large: Administration of oral tofacitinib to treated patients was at 5 to 10 mg twice daily. Tofacitinib therapy lasting 6 to 18 months was followed by 6 months off drug. Regarding the study as a whole: Normal skin contains resident alphabeta T cells, and these are also sequenced in scalp samples.

cDNA reverse transcribed from extracted RNA served as the sequencing template. Method: immunoSEQ multiplex PCR; TCRdb's copy keeps in-frame clones and lacks some. The sample consists of 11,000 or so clones, around 63% of them appearing once. This receptor was identified in a human donor with alopecia areata. Source material: skin. The chain links TRBV7-9 to TRBJ2-6; no clear D gene. Written as DNA, the CDR3 is TGTGCCAGCAGCCAAGGTCGTGCTGGGGCCAACGTCCTGACTTTC. Its protein is CASSQGRAGANVLTF.